A selection of T cell receptor beta chains follows, all from one sample in a study of blood T cell repertoires in COVID-19. Measured with immunoSEQ multiplex PCR; TCRdb has only the in-frame clones, and not every one. This table holds around 190,000 clones, about 86% found once. The sample comprised PBMCs or T cells enriched from blood (not recorded which). These receptors came from a woman in her thirties or forties in a cohort exposed to, infected with or recovered from COVID-19 (not recorded which). The conserved cysteine and the conserved F or W are not part of the CDR3 here. The order of the fields is CDR3 length, V gene, J gene, CDR3 protein.

15	TRBV30	TRBJ1-2	AWIRRGSATTNYGYT
13	TRBV4-1	TRBJ2-7	ASSQLTSGNYEQY
11	TRBV5-1	TRBJ1-1	ASSLKLDTEAF
13	TRBV6-5	TRBJ1-6	ASRRQSSYNSPLH
12	TRBV7-9	TRBJ1-1	ASSRGGRSTEAF
12	TRBV7-6	TRBJ2-7	ASSLVRETHEQY
12	TRBV27	TRBJ1-1	ASSLIGVRTEAF
12	TRBV5-4	TRBJ1-2	ASSPQGLGYGYT
13	TRBV5-8	TRBJ1-6	ASSFRRQHNSPLH
14	TRBV4-3	TRBJ2-7	ASSQDTGTGGNEQY
15	TRBV13	TRBJ1-6	ASSLVGASSYNSPLH
11	TRBV27	TRBJ2-7	ASSPRVPHEQY
15	TRBV7-2	TRBJ2-1	ASSLVLAGGRGNEQF
13	TRBV9	TRBJ2-4	ASSVTGVAKNIQY
16	TRBV5-1	TRBJ2-7	ASSLGPHDRVRTYEQY
14	TRBV11-2	TRBJ1-5	ASSLGTLGSNQPQH
12	TRBV24-1	TRBJ2-1	ATSDRDSSHEQF